One sample yielded the 7 T cell receptor beta chains listed below, sequenced in a study of T cells in Graves' hyperthyroidism and ophthalmopathy. Amplified regions were TCR beta CDR3 sequences from RNA transcripts. A first-round RT-PCR of the TCR CDR3 used the HTBI primer set. TCRdb processed the multiplex PCR reads anew with MiXCR; each CDR3 protein has one entry. The table has about 410,000 distinct CDR3 sequences, roughly 15% seen once. Input material: blood. These receptors all stem from a woman aged 25 to 39 with Graves' ophthalmopathy.

In the case of this clonotype: One base away lies a much larger clone, so this may be a sequencing read error. The J gene is TRBJ1-2, the V gene TRBV6-2 or TRBV6-3; TRBD1 agrees at 9 bases. V shed 2 bases and J 4 bases; nucleotides not matched to a gene: 5. Germline values: CDR1 MNHEY, CDR2 SVGEGT. The CDR3 has 15 amino acids. DNA of the CDR3: TGTGCCAGCAGTTACCCGACAGGGGGAGGCTATGGCTACACCTTC. Its protein product is CASSYPTGGGYGYTF.

Many counts were recorded for this clonotype. The chain couples TRBV28 to TRBJ1-4; no reliable D call. Germline CDR1 is MDHEN and CDR2 is SYDVKM. This CDR3 has 13 amino acids. Deletions cut 3 bases from V and 3 bases from J, with 5 bases between. The CDR3 bases are TGTGCCAGCAGTTTCAGAGCTAATGAAAAACTGTTTTTT. Translating gives CASSFRANEKLFF.

The V and J genes are TRBV10-3 and TRBJ2-7, with TRBD1 matching 9 bases. CDR1 is ENHRY, CDR2 SYGVKD, per germline. The CDR3 totals 15 residues. Trimming at V came to 6 bases and at J to 2 bases, leaving 8 bases not matched to a gene. The CDR3 DNA reads TGTGCCATCAGAAAGACAGGGGGGACAACCTACGAGCAGTACTTC. It translates to CAIRKTGGTTYEQYF.

This clonotype showed up many times. The chain links TRBV11-2 to TRBJ2-7; 9 bases fit TRBD2. With V trimmed by 3 bases and J by 2 bases, 11 bases remained unmatched. This CDR3 has 17 amino acids. In germline, CDR1 is SGHAT, CDR2 FQNNGV. DNA for the CDR3: TGTGCCAGCAGCTTTATAGCGGGGGCCCGACTTACCTACGAGCAGTACTTC. Encoded protein: CASSFIAGARLTYEQYF.

This clonotype was picked up many times. The rearrangement uses TRBV6-2 or TRBV6-3 and TRBJ2-1; 9 bases match TRBD1. The V gene end was trimmed by 7 bases and the J gene end by 4 bases; junction bases not matched to a gene: 5. The CDR3 is made up of 14 amino acids. Germline CDR1 reads MNHEY; CDR2 reads SVGEGT. CDR3 sequence (DNA): TGTGCCAGCATCCCGGGACAGGGATACAATGAGCAGTTCTTC. Translating gives CASIPGQGYNEQFF.

This clonotype has a count of ten or more. The rearrangement uses TRBV9 and TRBJ1-1; tentative D call: TRBD1 (6 bases). This CDR3 spans 16 amino acids. Germline loops: CDR1 SGDLS, CDR2 YYNGEE. Trimming shortened V by 4 bases and J by 3 bases, and 19 bases separated the two germline ends. The CDR3 region is CASSSRVDRTDTEAFF. CDR3 nucleotide sequence: TGTGCCAGCAGCTCCCGAGTCGACAGGACGGACACTGAAGCTTTCTTT.

The chain recombines TRBV7-3 with TRBJ2-5; D perhaps matches TRBD2 (5 bases). Trimming left V 2 bases short and J 4 bases short, with 8 bases between. Per germline, CDR1 SGHTA and CDR2 FQGTGA. This CDR3 region has 13 residues. In DNA, the CDR3 is TGTGCCAGCAGCTTATTTCGGGGAGAGACCCAGTACTTC. Its protein product is CASSLFRGETQYF. Complete variable domain (other parts from reference TRBV7-3 and TRBJ2-5): GAGVSQTPSNKVTEKGKYVELRCDPISGHTALYWYRQSLGQGPEFLIYFQGTGAADDSGLPNDRFFAVRPEGSVSTLKIQRTERGDSAVYLCASSLFRGETQYFGPGTRLLVL.